This TCR beta chain was obtained from a study of T cells in narcolepsy. As to this clone: Its specificity is not known.

Per germline, CDR1 SGHRS and CDR2 YFSETQ. The CDR3 totals 13 residues. V dropped 0 bases and J dropped 2 bases, with 6 bases sitting between them. General observations from the study: HCRT-specific and TRIB2-specific autoreactive clonotypes appeared among same-patient CSF and blood CD4+ clonotypes.

TCRdb's table, derived via immunoSEQ multiplex PCR, lists solely in-frame clones and lacks some. The sample holds more than 20,000 clones, roughly nine tenths seen once. This TCR was recovered from a human donor with narcolepsy. This chain uses TRBV5-1 with TRBJ2-7; D perhaps matches TRBD2 (5 bases). Sequenced input: CD45RA- memory CD4+ T cells from PBMCs. The CDR3 region is CASSLELAYEQYF. The CDR3 region has the DNA TGCGCCAGCAGCTTGGAACTAGCCTACGAGCAGTACTTC.